This TCR beta chain is from a study of graft-versus-host responses after intestinal transplantation. Study at large: Anti-thymocyte globulin served as induction for all recipients, who then took tacrolimus and steroids for 2 to 4 years.

CDR1 and CDR2 from the germline V gene are MNHEY and SVGAGI. CDR3 size: 14 residues. The V gene end was trimmed by 3 bases and the J gene end by 3 bases; junction bases not matched to a gene: 3. As concerns this clone: No antigen is known for it.

The data were produced by immunoSEQ multiplex PCR, yet TCRdb's version contains in-frame clones alone and is incomplete. The top ten clones hold about 0.42% of a sample with fewer than 50,000 clones, 70% to 85% of them seen once. The rearrangement joins TRBV6-5 to TRBJ1-1; 8 bases align to TRBD1. The source material was unstimulated CD4+ T cells sorted from spleen or lymph node cells, sampled before transplant. The TCR originated in a human donor who was the organ donor for an intestinal transplant. CDR3 nucleotides: TGTGCCAGCAGTTATTCCAGGGGGCACACTGAAGCTTTCTTT. As protein: CASSYSRGHTEAFF.